These 15 T cell receptor beta chains share one sample of origin, sequenced in a study of CD8 T cells in ankylosing spondylitis. Study outcomes and limitations: Several highly homologous variants made up a TCR beta motif, and this motif appeared characteristic of ankylosing spondylitis blood.

These receptors' antigens are unknown. TCRdb re-analysed the 5' RACE reads in MiXCR, keeping a single row per CDR3 protein. The sample records fewer than 650,000 distinct CDR3 sequences, approximately 12% being singletons. Sequenced material: blood, either unsorted or a sorted T cell fraction (not recorded which). The source of these receptors is a male donor with ankylosing spondylitis.

This clonotype was seen a handful of times. The V gene is TRBV27, the J gene TRBJ2-3; 10 nucleotides line up with TRBD2. The CDR3 is 16 residues long. V shed 3 bases and J 4 bases; nucleotides not matched to a gene: 7. Germline CDR1 and CDR2: MNHEY and SMNVEV (reference sequence). The CDR3 region is CASSFSASGSADTQYF. As DNA, the CDR3 is TGTGCCAGCAGTTTTTCGGCTAGCGGGAGCGCAGATACGCAGTATTTT.

This clonotype has a count of ten or more. The chain carries TRBV29-1 and TRBJ2-7; either TRBD1 or TRBD2 may fit D (5 bases each). From germline, CDR1 is SQVTM and CDR2 ANQGSEA. V lost 3 bases to trimming and J lost 5 bases, with 20 bases between them. CDR3 length equals 15 residues. This CDR3 reads CSVEVEPRESDEQYF. In DNA form, the CDR3 reads TGCAGCGTTGAGGTTGAGCCCAGGGAGTCTGACGAGCAGTACTTC.

This chain connects TRBV20-1 to TRBJ2-5; perhaps TRBD2 as D (5 bases). Deletions cut 6 bases from V and 7 bases from J, with 15 bases between. CDR3 length: 12 amino acids. Per the germline V gene, CDR1 is DFQATT and CDR2 is SNEGSKA (reference sequence). The CDR3 loop is CSARPFRGTQYF. CDR3 in DNA: TGCAGTGCAAGGCCGTTCCGGGGGACCCAGTACTTC.

The chain carries TRBV7-8 and TRBJ2-5; 8 nucleotides match TRBD2. The CDR3 loop spans 15 amino acids. Germline-derived CDR1 and CDR2 are SGHVS and FQNEAQ. Unmatched junction bases numbered 10, after V lost 5 bases and J lost 5 bases. CDR3 in DNA: TGTGCCAGCAGCCCGGGGGGGGGCCCCACGGAGACCCAGTACTTC. It encodes CASSPGGGPTETQYF.

The sample holds many counts of this clonotype. The chain is built from TRBV10-3 and TRBJ2-5; D might be TRBD2 (5 bases). CDR1 and CDR2 from the germline V gene are ENHRY and SYGVKD. The CDR3 contains 14 residues. The V and J ends lost 10 bases and 6 bases respectively, with 21 bases between them. The CDR3 sequence: CATGVAGGDKTQYF. DNA for the CDR3: TGTGCCACCGGGGTGGCGGGCGGAGACAAGACCCAGTACTTC.

The V call is TRBV5-1, the J call TRBJ1-2; D unresolved. CDR1 SGHRS and CDR2 YFSETQ come from the germline V gene. This CDR3 contains 16 residues. The V end lost 0 bases, the J end lost 8 bases, and 20 bases lay between the germline ends. The CDR3 DNA reads as TGCGCCAGCAGCTTGGGTGATCGCCTCCCCGTCTGGGGCTACACCTTC. This gives the protein CASSLGDRLPVWGYTF.

This clonotype was observed a few times. The chain recombines TRBV5-1 with TRBJ2-3; TRBD2 aligns across 10 bases. J gave up 6 bases and V 4 bases, and 8 bases lay outside the gene matches. Germline V gene data show CDR1 as SGHRS and CDR2 as YFSETQ. The CDR3 has 15 amino acids. The chain's CDR3 is CASSESGRASDTQYF. Here the CDR3 DNA reads TGCGCCAGCAGCGAGAGCGGGAGGGCATCCGATACGCAGTATTTT.

This clonotype occurred a few times. The rearrangement joins TRBV20-1 to TRBJ2-7; 12 bases agree with TRBD2. V trimming: 6 bases; J trimming: 6 bases; junction bases outside the gene matches: 9. This CDR3 contains 14 residues. The germline V gene has CDR1 DFQATT and CDR2 SNEGSKA (reference sequence). CDR3 DNA sequence: TGCAGTGCGTCCCGGACTAGCGGGATAGGCGAGCAGTACTTC. Translation gives CSASRTSGIGEQYF.

The chain has TRBV12-3 or TRBV12-4 and TRBJ1-4; 11 nucleotides match TRBD1. The CDR3 has 15 amino acids. Unmatched junction bases numbered 7, after V lost 6 bases and J lost 7 bases. CDR3 nucleotides: TGTGCCAGCAGCTCCCGGACAGGGGGCATTGAAAAACTGTTTTTT. This sequence encodes CASSSRTGGIEKLFF.

The chain joins TRBV28 to TRBJ2-2, with 9 bases aligning to TRBD2. The V segment lost 4 bases and the J segment 5 bases; nucleotides outside the gene matches: 5. This CDR3 has 15 residues. Germline V gene lookup returns CDR1 MDHEN and CDR2 SYDVKM. Here the CDR3 reads CASSSHSGSTGELFF. In DNA, the CDR3 is TGTGCCAGCAGTTCTCATAGCGGGAGTACCGGGGAGCTGTTTTTT.

V and J are TRBV24-1 and TRBJ2-3; D gene ambiguous. The ends were cut back, 0 bases at V and 6 bases at J, with 12 bases in the middle. The CDR3 consists of 15 residues. CDR1 is KGHDR and CDR2 is SFDVKD in the germline V gene. This CDR3 is CATSDLRFESDTQYF. DNA for the CDR3: TGTGCCACCAGTGATTTGCGGTTCGAGTCGGATACGCAGTATTTT.

This clonotype was counted between two and nine times. In nucleotides, the CDR3 is TGTGCCTGGAGCCTGGGCAGTCTCTGGGATGAGCAGTTCTTC. Protein: CAWSLGSLWDEQFF. The chain is built from TRBV30 and TRBJ2-1; D gene uncertain. The germline V and J ends were trimmed by 3 bases and 8 bases, with 17 bases remaining between them. The germline V gene encodes CDR1 GTSNPN and CDR2 SVGIG (reference sequence). The length of the CDR3 is 14 residues.

The genes are TRBV20-1 and TRBJ1-6; D remains unclear. CDR3 size: 17 residues. The germline V gene has CDR1 DFQATT and CDR2 SNEGSKA (reference sequence). Trimming pared 0 bases from V and 5 bases from J, leaving 17 bases between. The DNA of the CDR3 is TGCAGTGCTAGAGATGTCCCCGCGTCGGCTGATAATTCACCCCTCCACTTT. It is translated as CSARDVPASADNSPLHF.

This clonotype was seen a few times. The chain joins TRBV10-2 to TRBJ2-5, with D unresolved. V lost 0 bases and J lost 5, with 10 bases in between. The CDR3 totals 14 residues. The germline gives CDR1 WSHSY, CDR2 SAAADI. The CDR3 protein is CASSESYSKETQYF. The CDR3 nucleotides read TGCGCCAGCAGTGAGTCTTACAGCAAGGAGACCCAGTACTTC.

This clonotype was found a few times. The chain uses TRBV20-1 and TRBJ2-7, with D possibly matching TRBD1 (6 bases). V dropped 1 base and J dropped 2 bases, with 24 bases sitting between them. The CDR3 has 18 amino acids. Germline V gives CDR1 DFQATT, CDR2 SNEGSKA (reference sequence). The CDR3 DNA follows: TGCAGTGCTAGAGGGATGTTCCTAACAGGGTCGAGGGCCTACGAGCAGTACGTC. Amino acid sequence: CSARGMFLTGSRAYEQYV.